This T cell receptor (beta chain) stems from a study of blood T cell repertoires in COVID-19. As originally analysed: Reference gene primer amplification gave estimated nucleated cell counts. Measured with immunoSEQ multiplex PCR; TCRdb has only the in-frame clones, and not every one. That table supplies the V and J calls and clone size; D and trimming were determined from the DNA. The sample holds some 85,000 clones, more than 65% seen once. The CDR3 runs to 14 residues. The germline V gene has CDR1 KGHSH and CDR2 LQKENI. The V end lost 1 base, the J end lost 6 bases, and 12 bases lay between the germline ends.

The source material was peripheral blood. The V gene is TRBV18, the J gene TRBJ1-2; D ambiguous. This TCR was recovered from a man between 65 and 85 years old with COVID-19, enrolled during active disease. CDR3 nucleotides: TGTGCCAGCTCACCACTGAGGGTGGCGGATGGCTACACCTTC. It codes for CASSPLRVADGYTF.